These 12 T cell receptor beta chains were sequenced from one sample in a study of neurological immune-mediated disorders. The time point: longitudinal time-point 2. Each CDR3 protein gets one entry after TCRdb re-called the 5' RACE reads with MiXCR. The sample gives under 50,000 distinct CDR3 sequences, about an eighth of which show up once; 4.5% to 5.5% is in the top ten. Sequences were obtained from PBMCs. The receptors stem from a male donor with HTLV-1-associated myelopathy (HAM/TSP).

This clonotype appeared many times. This chain connects TRBV6-1 to TRBJ1-5, with D possibly being TRBD1 (5 bases). The CDR3 is made up of 14 amino acids. V dropped 6 bases and J dropped 3 bases, with 12 bases sitting between them. Germline V lookup: CDR1 MNHNS, CDR2 SASEGT. CDR3 nucleotides: TGTGCCAGCAGGACCTCAGGGAACAATCAGCCCCAGCATTTT. It codes for CASRTSGNNQPQHF.

This clonotype has just a few counts. V and J are TRBV6-2 or TRBV6-3 and TRBJ1-6, with D unresolved. Trimming removed 2 bases at V and 7 bases at J, with 12 bases between. The CDR3 has 15 amino acids. CDR1 MNHEY and CDR2 SVGEGT come from the germline V gene. The chain's CDR3 is CASSYTWARNSPLHF. In DNA form, the CDR3 reads TGTGCCAGCAGTTACACGTGGGCTCGGAATTCACCCCTCCACTTT.

This clonotype was detected many times. The genes are TRBV28 and TRBJ1-5, with 7 positions matching TRBD1. The germline gives CDR1 MDHEN, CDR2 SYDVKM. The J segment lost 0 bases and the V segment lost 5 bases, leaving 16 bases of the junction unmatched. This CDR3 contains 19 residues. In DNA form, the CDR3 reads TGTGCCAGCAGTCGAACGCGACCGGGACAGCTTTATAGCAATCAGCCCCAGCATTTT. As protein: CASSRTRPGQLYSNQPQHF.

At least ten counts were recorded for this clonotype. The genes are TRBV12-3 or TRBV12-4 and TRBJ1-5; 7 bases are a match to TRBD1. V was clipped by 5 bases and J by 2 bases; unmatched bases: 15. CDR3 size: 18 residues. For the CDR3, the DNA is TGTGCCAGCAGTCGGGAACAGGGGCCCGGGACCGGCAATCAGCCCCAGCATTTT. This sequence encodes CASSREQGPGTGNQPQHF.

This clonotype was detected many times. The chain carries TRBV11-3 and TRBJ1-1; 8 bases match TRBD1. The CDR3 is 14 amino acids. Germline CDR1 is SGHNT and CDR2 is YENEEA. Trimming took 5 bases from V and 4 from J; bases not matched to a gene: 6. The chain's CDR3 is CASSTQGAGTEAFF. CDR3 DNA sequence: TGTGCCAGCAGCACGCAGGGGGCTGGCACTGAAGCTTTCTTT.

This clonotype was observed a few times. The rearrangement uses TRBV28 and TRBJ2-6, with 9 bases lining up with TRBD1. CDR3 size: 15 residues. J lost 2 bases, V lost 6 bases, and 2 bases had no gene match. Germline CDR1 and CDR2: MDHEN and SYDVKM. Here the CDR3 DNA reads TGTGCCAGCAGGACAGGGGGACCTGGGGCCAACGTCCTGACTTTC. Its translation: CASRTGGPGANVLTF.

This clonotype has ten or more counts. This sequence joins TRBV4-1 and TRBJ2-2, with D perhaps matching TRBD2 (5 bases). The CDR3 loop spans 15 amino acids. Per germline, CDR1 MGHRA and CDR2 YSYEKL. V dropped 1 base and J dropped 0 bases, with 6 bases sitting between them. The CDR3 loop is CASSQGGANTGELFF. CDR3 DNA: TGCGCCAGCAGCCAAGGGGGAGCGAACACCGGGGAGCTGTTTTTT.

At least ten counts were recorded for this clonotype. CDR3 sequence (DNA): TGTGCCAGCAGTTTCGGCTGGAGCGGGGGGGTTGGTGGGCAGTTCTTC. It specifies CASSFGWSGGVGGQFF. The chain couples TRBV28 to TRBJ2-1; 10 bases agree with TRBD2. The CDR3 covers 16 residues. Unmatched junction bases numbered 14, after V lost 3 bases and J lost 12 bases. Germline assignment: CDR1 MDHEN and CDR2 SYDVKM.

This clonotype was seen at least ten times. The chain combines TRBV5-1 with TRBJ2-1; possible D gene TRBD2, 5 bases. Trimming removed 9 bases at V and 0 bases at J, with 13 bases between. Per the germline V gene, CDR1 is SGHRS and CDR2 is YFSETQ. The CDR3 length is 14 residues. DNA of the CDR3: TGCGCCACCTCTGCGGGTACCTCCTACAATGAGCAGTTCTTC. Encoded protein: CATSAGTSYNEQFF.

This clonotype appeared many times. The V and J genes are TRBV20-1 and TRBJ1-5, with D possibly matching TRBD1 (6 bases). The germline V gene encodes CDR1 DFQATT and CDR2 SNEGSKA (reference sequence). V lost 1 base and J 4 bases, leaving 8 bases between the germline ends. CDR3 size: 13 residues. CDR3 sequence (DNA): TGCAGTGCTAGAGTCGGGACAAATCAGCCCCAGCATTTT. Its translation is CSARVGTNQPQHF.

This clonotype appeared a few times. The chain links TRBV25-1 to TRBJ2-7; D may be TRBD1 (5 bases). Trimming shortened V by 2 bases and J by 0 bases, and 11 bases separated the two germline ends. The CDR3 contains 15 residues. Germline V gene sequence: CDR1 MGHDK, CDR2 SYGVNS. The CDR3 coding sequence is TGTGCCAGCAGTGAAAGGGCAGGGTCCTCCTACGAGCAGTACTTC. This translates into CASSERAGSSYEQYF.

This clonotype was found many times. The CDR3 region is CASSLATGHGGQPQHF. The CDR3 bases are TGTGCCAGCAGCTTGGCCACGGGGCACGGGGGTCAGCCCCAGCATTTT. V gene TRBV5-5 combines with J gene TRBJ1-5; D is possibly TRBD1 (5 bases). The CDR3 has 16 amino acids. Germline CDR1 reads SGHKS; CDR2 reads YYEKEE (reference sequence). Trimming took 0 bases from V and 6 from J, leaving 16 bases between them.